Detailed here is one TCR beta chain. What it binds is not known. The CDR3 totals 13 residues. Germline CDR1 and CDR2: SGDLS and YYNGEE. Between the trimmed V and J ends, which lost 3 bases and 5 bases, there was a span of 11 bases. This entry comes from a study of cytomegalovirus exposure and HLA in healthy donors. Notes on the study in general: Subsequent analysis found a tendency for first-cohort TCR clusters to co-occur within the 100 to 150 validation repertoires. Some public TCRs appeared in many individuals, while most sequences were rare. It was reported that the classifier diagnosed cytomegalovirus status with high specificity and sensitivity in both the original and validation cohorts. Researchers catalogued under 200 TCR beta chains as cytomegalovirus-associated.

Sequencing was performed with immunoSEQ multiplex PCR; in TCRdb, only in-frame clones are kept and a portion is missing. Of 90,000 to 140,000 clones listed, more than 85% are singletons. This chain joins TRBV9 and TRBJ1-1; D remains ambiguous. The sequence derives from a woman aged 18-29 years in good health and CMV-seropositive. Sequences were obtained from PBMCs. The CDR3 loop is CASSGDPGTEAFF. For the CDR3, the DNA is TGTGCCAGCAGCGGAGACCCGGGAACTGAAGCTTTCTTT.